This TCR beta chain is from a study of regulatory T cells in long-lasting Graves disease (dated by TCRdb to about 2021). As for the study more broadly: Antithyroid drugs had been taken for less than 3 months by newly diagnosed Graves' disease patients. A total of roughly 33 samples were covered by TCR sequencing, comprising around 13 persistent and about 20 newly diagnosed Graves' disease patients. Patients with persistent Graves' disease were compared with patients with newly diagnosed Graves' disease using TCR sequencing and RNA sequencing of peripheral blood. The study was registered as a clinical trial and conducted in China. Paper-wide results and their limitations: Persistent Graves' disease patients showed lower TCR Shannon entropy and fewer highly expanded clones than newly diagnosed patients, suggesting clonal expansion. Patients with persistent disease shared more public clonotypes (over 2,500) than newly diagnosed patients did (more than 900). The study examined only peripheral blood because the primary lesion, thyroid tissue, could not be accessed. The authors noted that the small sample size was a limitation that may lower accuracy. Sequencing and analysis were limited to the TCR beta chain. TRBV28, TRBJ1-2 and TRBJ2-5 were preferentially used in persistent disease, while TRBV20-1 and TRBJ2-1 were favored in newly diagnosed disease.

The germline V gene encodes CDR1 SGHDT and CDR2 YYEEEE. Deletion took 2 bases off V and 2 bases off J, with a span of 16 bases between the germline ends. From cysteine to phenylalanine, the CDR3 is 16 amino acids long. Kept here is only the CDR3 DNA, which spans 48 bases and is read in frame from base 1. About this clonotype itself: The target of this receptor is not known. Per-base quality was not reported, and no clone a single base away is much larger than it.

The library was prepared using multiplex PCR. The instrument was an Illumina HiSeq 4000. CDR3 regions were amplified by Arm-PCR with iRepertoire HTBI primers to construct TCR beta libraries. Before sequencing, the PCR products underwent gel purification. In the paper's pipeline: Across samples, 55 to 80 TRBV and 14 TRBJ segments were identified and used for gene usage analysis of CDR3 amino acid clonotypes. COPE and FqMerger were used to merge the filtered high-quality paired reads into contigs. BLAST was used to align contigs to IMGT TRBV, TRBD and TRBJ reference genes, and CDR3 was defined according to IMGT. Clonotypes above 0.1% frequency were classified as highly expanded clones. Shannon entropy was used to measure repertoire diversity, and the Gini coefficient was used to measure V-J evenness. Public clonotypes were defined as clonotypes shared by more than one individual. Starting from the raw public reads, TCRdb applied fastp trimming at Q25, assembled clones with MiXCR and retained in-frame beta chains. Entries are consolidated by CDR3 protein sequence, retaining the most common genes and DNA. Clone size and V and J calls follow TCRdb, not the original study. Counted in this sample were some 220,000 distinct CDR3 sequences; roughly 19% of them appeared once. The biggest ten clones account for roughly 12% of the sample.

This sample's time point label indicates: newly diagnosed GD, antithyroid drugs for less than 3 months. For both TCR sequencing and RNA sequencing, RNA was extracted from PBMCs in TRIzol. Graves' disease was diagnosed according to American Thyroid Association guidelines. The patients came from an endocrinology department in Xi'an, China. Each patient gave approximately 10 milliliters of peripheral blood, collected in an EDTA anticoagulant tube. Ficoll Paque Plus density gradient separation was used to isolate PBMCs, and no further T cell sorting was performed. An Agilent 2100 Bioanalyzer and agarose gel were used to assess RNA quality, and a NanoDrop 2000 was used to measure RNA concentration. This same sample was also part of a study on T cells in Graves' hyperthyroidism and ophthalmopathy. The second study's paper adds: Stable Graves' hyperthyroidism was defined as the absence of progression to ophthalmopathy over 18 months of follow-up. Hyperthyroidism patients were newly diagnosed, with disease duration under 2 months, and aged 18 to 65 years. Patients with uncontrolled infections, other autoimmune diseases, pregnancy or lactation were excluded. Clinical symptoms, serum thyroxine and TRAb, thyroid ultrasound, and orbital computed tomography formed the basis for the diagnoses. For the first round of RT-PCR on the TCR CDR3, the HTBI primer set was used together with the Qiagen OneStep RT-PCR kit. Most expanded thyroid clonotypes (frequency above 0.001) were also found in blood, which suggests that blood repertoires may mirror thyroid immune responses. A 13 V-J signature model separated ophthalmopathy from stable hyperthyroidism, with roughly 88% sensitivity and about 81% specificity in cross-validation and 80%/75% in testing. In validation, the model predicted progression to ophthalmopathy a median of 6.5 months before onset, with 70% to 71% sensitivity and 72.22% specificity. A discovery cohort of about 96 patients, roughly 45 with Graves' ophthalmopathy and 57 with stable Graves' hyperthyroidism, was used to find distinguishing TCR V-J signatures. Prospective prediction of ophthalmopathy was tested in an independent validation cohort consisting of 18 to 20 hyperthyroidism patients and 17 patients who later progressed to ophthalmopathy. The 100 discovery patients were randomly split 7:3 into training and test sets. The study also compared thyroid tissue and blood T-cell repertoires from over 5 Graves' hyperthyroidism patients. After sampling, hyperthyroidism patients received methimazole starting at 30 mg daily, and ophthalmopathy patients received high-dose intravenous methylprednisolone. The libraries were constructed in a second round of multiplex PCR and then size-selected and purified. Paired-end sequencing of the libraries was performed with 100 bp reads on an Illumina HiSeq2000. SOAPnuke was used to process the raw data, with reads discarded if the reads contained adapters or uncalled bases, had a mean Phred below 15, or lacked an exact constant-primer or identifier match. High-quality paired reads were merged with COPE v1.2.5, and unique nucleotide sequences were defined as clonotypes. Clonotypes were aligned to IMGT TRBV, TRBD and TRBJ reference segments using MiTCR v1.1. The analysis included only V-J combinations with a frequency above 0.0001, which together covered roughly 99% of the repertoires. A TCS score was defined as the ratio between F50 (clonal expansion) and ExV (chaos), using BLOSUM62-based TCRdist between CDR3 peptides within each V-J. Welch's t-statistics and random forest reduced 514 V-J features to 13, which were used in a naive Bayes classifier (R e1071). No statistical method was used to fix the sample size in advance, and group allocation was not hidden from the investigators. The paper reports TCR Vbeta CDR3 sequencing of 130 to 150 peripheral blood samples: around 45 ophthalmopathy, approximately 74 hyperthyroidism and around 17 progressor patients.

This clonotype originated in a woman in her twenties or thirties with Graves disease. Donor details come from another sample of the same person, matched by shared clones. Sequenced material: peripheral blood mononuclear cells (PBMCs), taken at new diagnosis, from a patient treated with antithyroid drugs. This chain is built from TRBV5-6 and TRBJ1-2; the best D guess is TRBD1, with 5 bases matching. The DNA is TGTGCCAGCAGCTTTTCCCGGGGCCGAACCAACTATGGCTACACCTTC. Its coded protein is CASSFSRGRTNYGYTF. The entire variable domain, with the stretches around the CDR3 drawn from the reference TRBV5-6 and TRBJ1-2 proteins, is DAGVTQSPTHLIKTRGQQVTLRCSPKSGHDTVSWYQQALGQGPQFIFQYYEEEERQRGNFPDRFSGHQFPNYSSELNVNALLLGDSALYLCASSFSRGRTNYGYTFGSGTRLTVV.